This T cell receptor beta chain was identified in a study of blood T cell repertoires in COVID-19. Study context: Sites across the United States, Italy and Spain contributed samples from acute and convalescent COVID-19. The cDNA or gDNA used as material had been derived from T cells, B-cell-depleted T cells, or PBMCs.

The CDR3 extends over 14 amino acids. Per the germline V gene, CDR1 is MNHEY and CDR2 is SVGEGT. V shed 6 bases, J shed 4 bases, and the junction held 7 bases outside the gene matches. The table lists this clone with a few counts. Per the original methods: The assay estimated nucleated cells by amplifying reference gene primers. Clones were sequenced by immunoSEQ multiplex PCR, and TCRdb holds only the in-frame ones, with some missing. V, J and clone size were drawn from that table, and D and trimming were deduced from the DNA. The sample lists some 200,000 clones; almost 85% were seen once. V usage is TRBV6-2 or TRBV6-3 and J usage is TRBJ1-2; the match to TRBD1 covers 8 bases. This TCR came from a human donor with acute or convalescent COVID-19. The donor label of this sample is uncertain. Sequencing used peripheral blood. This CDR3 reads CASSWDRRAYGYTF. The CDR3 DNA sequence: TGTGCCAGCAGCTGGGACAGGCGTGCCTATGGCTACACCTTC.